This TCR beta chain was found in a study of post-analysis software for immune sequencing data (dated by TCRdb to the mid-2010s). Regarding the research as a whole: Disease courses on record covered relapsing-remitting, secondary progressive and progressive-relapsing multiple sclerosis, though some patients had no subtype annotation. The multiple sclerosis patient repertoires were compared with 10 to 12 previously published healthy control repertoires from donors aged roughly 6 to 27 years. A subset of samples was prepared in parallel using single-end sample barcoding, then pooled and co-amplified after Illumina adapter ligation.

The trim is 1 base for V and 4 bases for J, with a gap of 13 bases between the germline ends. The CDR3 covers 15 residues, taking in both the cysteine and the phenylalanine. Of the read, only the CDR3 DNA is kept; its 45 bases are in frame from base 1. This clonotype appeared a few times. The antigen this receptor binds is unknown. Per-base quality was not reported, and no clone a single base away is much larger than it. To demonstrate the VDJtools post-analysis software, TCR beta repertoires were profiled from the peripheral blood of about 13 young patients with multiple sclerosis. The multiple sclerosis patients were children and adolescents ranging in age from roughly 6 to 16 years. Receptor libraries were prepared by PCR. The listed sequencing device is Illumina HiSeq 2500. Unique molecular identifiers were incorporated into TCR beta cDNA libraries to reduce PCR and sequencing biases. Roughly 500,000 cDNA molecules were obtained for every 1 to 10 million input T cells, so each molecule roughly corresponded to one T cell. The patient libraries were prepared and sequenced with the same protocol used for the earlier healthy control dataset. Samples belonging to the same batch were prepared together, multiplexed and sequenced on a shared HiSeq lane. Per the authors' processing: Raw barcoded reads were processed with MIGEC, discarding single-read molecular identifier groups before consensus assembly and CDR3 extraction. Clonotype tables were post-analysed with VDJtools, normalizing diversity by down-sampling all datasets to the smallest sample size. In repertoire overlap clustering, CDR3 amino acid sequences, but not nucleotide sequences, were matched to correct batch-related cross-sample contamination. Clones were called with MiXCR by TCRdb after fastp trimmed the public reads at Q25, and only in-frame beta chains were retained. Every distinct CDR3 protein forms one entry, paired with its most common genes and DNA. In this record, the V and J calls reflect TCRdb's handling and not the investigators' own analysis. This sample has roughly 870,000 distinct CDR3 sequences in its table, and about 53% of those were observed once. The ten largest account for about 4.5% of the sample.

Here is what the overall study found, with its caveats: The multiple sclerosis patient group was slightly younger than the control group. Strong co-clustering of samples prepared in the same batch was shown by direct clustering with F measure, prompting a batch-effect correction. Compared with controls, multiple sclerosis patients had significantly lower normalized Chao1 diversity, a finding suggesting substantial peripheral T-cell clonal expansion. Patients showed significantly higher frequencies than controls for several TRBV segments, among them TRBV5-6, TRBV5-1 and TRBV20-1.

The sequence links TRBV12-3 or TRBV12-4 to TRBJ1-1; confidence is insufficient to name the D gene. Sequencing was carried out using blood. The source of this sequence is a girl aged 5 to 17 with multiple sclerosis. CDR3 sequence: CASSLGGGLGTEAFF. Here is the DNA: TGTGCCAGCAGTTTAGGAGGCGGTTTGGGCACTGAAGCTTTCTTT.